This TCR beta chain was documented in a study of blood T cells in healthy people across ages. Study-level results: With unsorted PBMCs, a conclusive comparison of naive versus antigen-experienced cells was not possible.

The CDR3 sequence is 17 residues long. Trimming stripped 0 bases from V and 7 bases from J, with 22 bases between. In germline, CDR1 is LGHNA, CDR2 YSLEER. Note on this clonotype: Its specificity is unknown.

Then a second PCR, running roughly 7 to 11 cycles, was carried out with a sample-barcoded 5' primer and a J-beta primer mix. Every sample returned 3 million or more CDR3-containing paired-end reads. TCRdb itself ran the 5' RACE reads through MiXCR, one entry per CDR3 protein. The profile shows about 780,000 distinct CDR3 sequences, about 47% of them singletons. The sample comprised blood. This receptor was taken from an elderly man in good health. The chain couples TRBV4-3 to TRBJ2-7; D may be TRBD1 or TRBD2 (6 bases each). The CDR3 loop is CASSQDGGPSSYNEQYF. CDR3 nucleotides: TGCGCCAGCAGCCAAGATGGGGGGCCAAGCTCCTACAATGAGCAGTACTTC.